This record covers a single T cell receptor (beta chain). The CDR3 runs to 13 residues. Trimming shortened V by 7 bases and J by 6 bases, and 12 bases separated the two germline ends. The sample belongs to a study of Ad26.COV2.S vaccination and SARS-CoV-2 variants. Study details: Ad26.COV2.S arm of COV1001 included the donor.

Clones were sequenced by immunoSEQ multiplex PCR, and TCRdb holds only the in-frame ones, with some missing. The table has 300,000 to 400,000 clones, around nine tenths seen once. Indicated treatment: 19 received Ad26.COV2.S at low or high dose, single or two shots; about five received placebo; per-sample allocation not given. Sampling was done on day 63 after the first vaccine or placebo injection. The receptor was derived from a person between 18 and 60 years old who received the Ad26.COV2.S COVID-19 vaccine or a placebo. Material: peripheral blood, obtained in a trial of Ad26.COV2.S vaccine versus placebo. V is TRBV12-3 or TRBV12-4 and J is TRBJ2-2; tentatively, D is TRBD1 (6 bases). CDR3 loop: CASNTGSPGELFF. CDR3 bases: TGTGCCAGCAATACAGGGAGTCCCGGGGAGCTGTTTTTT.